This TCR beta chain was sequenced during a study of cytomegalovirus exposure and HLA in healthy donors (dated by TCRdb to about 2017). Some background on the complete study: An earlier analysis of around 600 of the donors reported 250 to 300 Gb of sequence data and 100 million to 140 million unique TCR beta sequences from about 179 million T cells. Among over 350 genotyped donors of the cohort, an average of approximately 230,000 unique TCR beta nucleotide sequences were sequenced per donor, about a sixth of them non-productive. All discovery cohort repertoires had been generated on a single sequencing platform. Using immunosequencing, the study profiled T cell repertoires from 666 subjects and related those repertoires to cytomegalovirus serostatus. HLA typing covered class I and class II loci at four-digit resolution. The aim of the study was to test whether cataloging public T cell receptors could identify signatures of past pathogen exposure. The study combined high-throughput TCR immunosequencing, statistical association of individual TCRs with disease status, and machine learning to predict cytomegalovirus infection status. A later analysis re-analyzed previously published TCR beta repertoires from roughly 600 donors and added high-resolution HLA genotyping to study TCR occurrence patterns. Along with the roughly 670-subject first cohort, a separate validation cohort of over a hundred different subjects was used. Approximately 310 gigabases of sequencing data and around 90 million unique TCR sequences made up an early release that covered approximately 620 HLA-typed donors. Donor age, sex, ethnicity and CMV serostatus were compiled together with the repertoire data. The number of typed donors differed by locus: about 620-640 for A, B, C, DRB1 and DQB1; approximately 530 for DQA1; fewer than 610 for DPA1; and around 470 for DPB1. A later genetic analysis used genome-wide SNP genotypes for about three fifths of the 666 donors, treating that subset as a discovery cohort. Among the roughly 400 genotyped donors, about 85% belonged to the genetic ancestry cluster associated with self-reported Caucasian donors. In an earlier analysis of more than 550 of the donors, high-throughput TCR beta sequencing was used to judge whether each TCR beta V gene segment behaved as functional or pseudogenic. In the later analysis, no new phenotypic data were used to find candidate immune exposures; instead, reliance was placed on TCR beta sequences and their occurrence across donors. Roughly 5 DR-DQ haplotypes were handled as single units for association and clustering, since linkage in the cohort was strong.

General study outcomes and caveats: The only immune exposure information available for the cohort was CMV serostatus. A later analysis found that TCR association rates varied across HLA loci, with DRB1 alleles showing the most associated TCRs and HLA-C alleles the fewest. Correlated functional status among segregating V segments might be attributable to linkage disequilibrium, but an unknown experimental factor could not be ruled out. A further reported finding was that TCR beta sequences accurately predicted the HLA-A and HLA-B alleles for most subjects in the first cohort. A later analysis found that HLA-associated TCR beta chains were more clonally expanded and had lower generation probabilities than equally common non-associated chains. Three of the identified cytomegalovirus-associated TCR beta chains were confirmed in vitro to be specific for cytomegalovirus antigens. Seventeen rarely observed V segments, including chromosome 9 orphons, were excluded from the earlier analysis of approximately 600 of the donors because counts were too low. A later genetic analysis associated a missense DCLRE1C variant with V-gene and J-gene trimming of TCR beta chains, and an independent cohort replicated the association. A later analysis associated 16,951 TCR beta sequences with specific HLA alleles at a false discovery rate of 0.05. When HLA alleles, especially DR and DQ, strongly co-occurred, attributing TCR associations to individual alleles was difficult. The presence/absence analyses assumed that sequencing depth was roughly uniform across donors, and that assumption may not be true. This cohort had only TCR beta chains sequenced, and the lack of alpha or paired-chain data limited which features could be detected. Most TCR sequences were observed very rarely across donors, whereas some public TCRs were present in many individuals. Broadly in line with IMGT annotations, most TCR beta V segments showed up in productive rearrangements about 87% or about 30% of the time in an earlier analysis of about 500 of the donors. Several of the top co-occurrence clusters appeared to be linked to parvovirus B19, influenza, CMV and Epstein-Barr virus, according to a later analysis. A cluster of highly shared sequence variants was judged likely to be a technical artifact of the sequencing pipeline. According to the authors, the approach could potentially be generalized to other disease states and immunological phenotypes. HLA typing was unavailable for some donors at each locus, so association tests used only the typed subset. The classifier was reported to diagnose cytomegalovirus status with high specificity and sensitivity in both the original cohort and the validation cohort. The study listed 150 to 200 TCR beta chains as associated with cytomegalovirus. Some IMGT-functional V segments, including TRBV6-2 and TRBV6-3, could not be distinguished by the 87-base-pair reads and were therefore excluded. Most CMV-associated TCR beta chains appeared to be HLA-restricted in a later analysis, and the HLA associations seemed to be driven largely by CMV exposure. A later genetic analysis reported fewer N-insertions in productive TCRs among donors in an Asian-associated ancestry cluster than the roughly 700-donor mean.

Library preparation used the immunoSEQ multiplex PCR assay. A mixture of 60 forward primers for TCR Vbeta segments and 13 reverse primers for TCR Jbeta segments was used in the multiplex PCR. The CDR3 region of rearranged TCR beta genes was amplified from genomic DNA with a multiplex PCR assay. The Illumina HiSeq System was used to sequence the amplified TCR beta libraries as 87-base-pair reads. The published analysis was carried out like this. A later analysis counted about 80 million unique TCR beta chains across the 500 to 850 repertoires, and 10 million to 11 million of these chains were shared by at least two donors. Raw reads were error-corrected and collapsed into unique sequences with a nearest-neighbor algorithm that merged closely related sequences to remove PCR and sequencing errors. V, D and J gene segments were assigned by aligning CDR3 sequences to IMGT reference sequences. Each retained sequence needed at least a six-nucleotide match to both a V gene segment and a J gene segment. Rearrangements were classified as productive when the CDR3 lacked stop codons and remained in frame with V and J, and all other rearrangements were classified as non-productive. Following IMGT convention, CDR3 was defined as the stretch from the second conserved V-encoded cysteine up to the conserved J-encoded phenylalanine. In an earlier analysis of approximately 500 of the donors, sequences lacking an unambiguous match to a single V gene segment were excluded. An earlier analysis of fewer than 650 of the donors classified V segments as functional when productive rearrangements were above 56.7% and as segregating when the standard deviation between donors was above 5%. A statistical classification framework was built to diagnose cytomegalovirus status from the catalog of TCR beta chain sequences. A later analysis assigned V and J genes by comparing TCR nucleotide sequences with IMGT/GENE-DB human TR gene sequences. In a later analysis, CDR3 sequences and most-parsimonious VDJ recombination scenarios were assigned using the TCRdist pipeline. In a later analysis, each TCR beta chain was defined by its CDR3 amino acid sequence together with its V-gene family, and reads without a unique V-gene family were excluded. In a later analysis, around 650 highly shared, low-generation-probability nucleotide sequences were removed to address suspected cross-contamination and a sequencing artifact. A later analysis calculated a clonal expansion index for each public chain from normalized within-repertoire ranks of inferred template counts. In a later analysis, generation probabilities were computed with a VDJ recombination model fitted to out-of-frame rearrangements, and the resulting probabilities were checked against IGoR. In a later analysis, TCR-TCR, TCR-HLA and TCR-CMV co-occurrence was scored with hypergeometric tests, and a repertoire-size bias correction was applied to TCR pairs. To estimate false discovery rates, a later analysis permuted the HLA or CMV assignments 20 times. In a later analysis, co-occurring TCRs were grouped using DBSCAN, with TCRdist sequence similarity added in when clustering inside HLA-allele-positive subsets. Repertoires with fewer than 30,000 or more than 120,000 public chains, plus five repertoires with anomalous nucleotide sharing, were excluded from co-occurrence clustering. Held by TCRdb, this immuneACCESS table contains in-frame sequences only and omits some clones. Under half of the omission traces to an unresolved V gene where checked; the cause of the rest is unknown. V and J calls and clone size are as listed in that table; D and trimming were resolved from the DNA. This sample gives 160,000 or so clones in total; over 75% of them show up just once. The ten largest clonotypes hold around 1.3% of the sample.

In total, around 600 healthy bone marrow donors made up the cohort. At the time of sampling, every cohort member was nominally healthy, though immune exposures that went unrecorded were likely present. The donor tested CMV seronegative and was one of the 352 seronegative cohort members. Every donor gave a peripheral blood sample, and the peripheral blood mononuclear cells from that sample were used for TCR beta sequencing. Genomic DNA was extracted from the blood cell samples with the Qiagen DNeasy Blood Extraction Kit. V drops 8 bases and J drops 0 bases, leaving 13 bases in between. CDR1 and CDR2 (MGHRA, YSYEKL) derive from the germline V gene. From the cysteine through the phenylalanine, the CDR3 covers 14 amino acids. The kept DNA is CDR3 alone, 42 bases in frame from the first base. This clone was picked up a small number of times. Its antigen is still unknown. No base quality values were provided; no much bigger clone lies one nucleotide off.

The sequence derives from a woman in her twenties or thirties in good health and CMV-seronegative. Recombination connected TRBV4-1 to TRBJ1-1, and possibly TRBD1, on 6 matching bases. Sequenced sample: PBMCs. The sequenced DNA is TGCGCCAGCCGTCGACAGGCGGTGAACACTGAAGCTTTCTTT. This gives the protein CASRRQAVNTEAFF.